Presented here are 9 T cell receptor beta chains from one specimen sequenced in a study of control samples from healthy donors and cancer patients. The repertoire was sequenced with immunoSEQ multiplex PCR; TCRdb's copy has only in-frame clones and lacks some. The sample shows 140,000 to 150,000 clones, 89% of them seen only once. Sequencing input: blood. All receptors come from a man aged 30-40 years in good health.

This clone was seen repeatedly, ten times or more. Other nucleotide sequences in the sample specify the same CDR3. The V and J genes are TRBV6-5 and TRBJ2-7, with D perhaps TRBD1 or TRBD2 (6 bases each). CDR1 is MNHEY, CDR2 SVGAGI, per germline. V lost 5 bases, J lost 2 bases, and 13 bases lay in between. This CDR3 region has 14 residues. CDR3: CASSPQGGPYEQYF. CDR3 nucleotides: TGTGCCAGCAGTCCGCAAGGGGGGCCCTACGAGCAGTACTTC.

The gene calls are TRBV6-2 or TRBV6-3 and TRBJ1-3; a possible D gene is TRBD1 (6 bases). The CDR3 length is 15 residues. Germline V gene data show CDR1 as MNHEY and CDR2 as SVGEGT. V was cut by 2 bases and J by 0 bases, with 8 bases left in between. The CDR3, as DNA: TGTGCCAGCAGTTACGGACAGTACTCTGGAAACACCATATATTTT. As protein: CASSYGQYSGNTIYF.

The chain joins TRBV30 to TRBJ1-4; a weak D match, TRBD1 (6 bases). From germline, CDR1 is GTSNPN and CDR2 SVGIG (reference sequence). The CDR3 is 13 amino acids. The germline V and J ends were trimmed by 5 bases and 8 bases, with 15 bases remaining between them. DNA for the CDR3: TGTGCCTGGGCGAGAGGGGGTGGAGAAAAACTGTTTTTT. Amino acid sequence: CAWARGGGEKLFF.

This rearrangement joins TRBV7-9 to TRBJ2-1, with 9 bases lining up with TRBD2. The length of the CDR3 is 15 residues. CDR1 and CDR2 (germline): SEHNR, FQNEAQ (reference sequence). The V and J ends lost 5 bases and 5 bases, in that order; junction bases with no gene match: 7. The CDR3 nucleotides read TGTGCCAGCAGCGTGTCGCTAGCGGGGCACAATGAGCAGTTCTTC. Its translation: CASSVSLAGHNEQFF.

CDR3 amino acids: CSARSDEQFF. The CDR3 coding sequence is TGCAGTGCTAGGTCCGATGAGCAGTTCTTC. The chain recombines TRBV20-1 with TRBJ2-1; D is undetermined. The CDR3 runs 10 residues. Germline V gene lookup returns CDR1 DFQATT and CDR2 SNEGSKA (reference sequence). V gave up 3 bases and J gave up 8 bases, with 5 bases separating them.

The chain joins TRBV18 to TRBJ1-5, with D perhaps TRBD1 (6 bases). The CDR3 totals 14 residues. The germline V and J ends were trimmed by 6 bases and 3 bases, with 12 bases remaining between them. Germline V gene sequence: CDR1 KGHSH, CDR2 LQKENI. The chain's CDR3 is CASSHGQHNQPQHF. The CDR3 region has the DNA TGTGCCAGCTCCCATGGACAGCACAATCAGCCCCAGCATTTT.

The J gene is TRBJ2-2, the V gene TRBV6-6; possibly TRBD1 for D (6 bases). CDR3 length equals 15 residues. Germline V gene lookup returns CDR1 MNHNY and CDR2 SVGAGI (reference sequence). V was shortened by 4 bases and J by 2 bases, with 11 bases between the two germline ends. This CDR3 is CASSFGGSNTGELFF. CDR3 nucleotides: TGTGCCAGCAGTTTTGGGGGCAGCAACACCGGGGAGCTGTTTTTT.

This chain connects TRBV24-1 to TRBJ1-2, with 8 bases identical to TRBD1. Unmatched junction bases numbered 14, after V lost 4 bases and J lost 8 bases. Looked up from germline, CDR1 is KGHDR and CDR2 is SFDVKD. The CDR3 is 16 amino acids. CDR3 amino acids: CATSDRGQGGFRGYTF. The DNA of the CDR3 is TGTGCCACCAGTGACAGGGGGCAGGGTGGTTTTCGCGGCTACACCTTC.

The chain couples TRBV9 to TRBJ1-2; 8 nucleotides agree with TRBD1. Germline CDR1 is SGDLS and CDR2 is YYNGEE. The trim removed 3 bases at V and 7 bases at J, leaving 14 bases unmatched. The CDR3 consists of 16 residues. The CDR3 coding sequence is TGTGCCAGCAGCGCGAGCCCCGGGACAGGCAAATTTGGCTACACCTTC. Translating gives CASSASPGTGKFGYTF.